This record looks at one T cell receptor beta chain sequence and its context. The antigen is undetermined. V gave up 1 base and J gave up 4 bases; unmatched junction bases: 7. The CDR3 covers 17 residues. Per germline, CDR1 KGHDR and CDR2 SFDVKD. The data derive from a study of response to subunit inactivated influenza vaccine. Overall study results and limits: Only a handful of new T cells, the authors suggested, are recruited with each seasonal influenza vaccination.

TCRdb fed the RT-PCR reads into MiXCR, producing one record per CDR3 protein. This table has 700,000 to 800,000 distinct CDR3 sequences, approximately 18% appearing once. The sequencing used PBMCs from blood, collected less than 6 days after vaccination. The chain recombines TRBV24-1 with TRBJ2-1; TRBD1 agrees at 9 bases. This clonotype originated in a man in his fifties or sixties who received an inactivated influenza vaccine. CDR3 protein: CATSDFAAGQGYNEQFF. CDR3 DNA: TGTGCCACCAGTGATTTTGCGGCAGGACAGGGGTACAATGAGCAGTTCTTC.